These 19 T cell receptor beta chains share one sample of origin, sequenced in a study of control samples from healthy donors and cancer patients. This table comes from immunoSEQ multiplex PCR, and its TCRdb copy is limited to in-frame clones, with some not included. The sample lists more than 150,000 clones, around nine tenths seen once, with 0.68% in the top ten. Specimen: blood. The receptors stem from a woman in her thirties in good health.

The sample holds one count of this clone. The chain couples TRBV5-1 to TRBJ1-5; unclear D gene. Germline assignment: CDR1 SGHRS and CDR2 YFSETQ. CDR3 size: 15 residues. Trimming removed 5 bases at V and 2 bases at J, with 14 bases between. Written as DNA, the CDR3 is TGCGCCAGCAGTCGCGACCCGAGCGGCAATCAGCCCCAGCATTTT. Translation: CASSRDPSGNQPQHF. Supplemented by reference TRBV5-1 and TRBJ1-5, the full variable domain reads KAGVTQTPRYLIKTRGQQVTLSCSPISGHRSVSWYQQTPGQGLQFLFEYFSETQRNKGNFPGRFSGRQFSNSRSEMNVSTLELGDSALYLCASSRDPSGNQPQHFGDGTRLSIL.

The genes are TRBV5-6 and TRBJ2-7; no clear D. Germline V lookup: CDR1 SGHDT, CDR2 YYEEEE. The germline V and J ends were trimmed by 4 bases and 3 bases, with 11 bases remaining between them. This CDR3 has 13 amino acids. The CDR3 loop is CASSRVENYEQYF. Written as DNA, the CDR3 is TGTGCCAGCAGCAGGGTCGAAAACTACGAGCAGTACTTC.

The CDR3 DNA sequence: TGTGCCAGCAGCCGTACCCTTCGCGGGAGCTCTGGGGCCAACGTCCTGACTTTC. As protein: CASSRTLRGSSGANVLTF. The J gene is TRBJ2-6, the V gene TRBV7-2, with 7 nucleotides matching TRBD2. From germline, CDR1 is SGHTA and CDR2 FQGNSA. This CDR3 region has 18 residues. V lost 5 bases to trimming and J lost 0 bases; unmatched junction nucleotides: 10.

This chain uses TRBV7-2 with TRBJ2-3; 12 bases are shared with TRBD2. The CDR3 consists of 19 residues. J lost 2 bases, V lost 5 bases, and 14 bases had no gene match. The V gene's germline CDR1 is SGHTA and CDR2 FQGNSA. For the CDR3, the DNA is TGTGCCAGCAGCCCGAGGGGACTAGCGGGCGCCTCACTCACAGATACGCAGTATTTT. Amino acids: CASSPRGLAGASLTDTQYF.

CDR3 protein: CASSDWPAGADTQYF. Written as DNA, the CDR3 is TGTGCCAGCAGTGACTGGCCAGCCGGCGCAGATACGCAGTATTTT. The chain uses TRBV6-4 and TRBJ2-3; D is uncertain. This CDR3 region has 15 residues. V was trimmed by 1 base and J by 4 bases, leaving 12 bases between them. CDR1 MRHNA and CDR2 SNTAGT come from the germline V gene.

This clone has just one count. CDR3 region: CASTGLASYEQYF. The CDR3 DNA follows: TGCGCCAGTACCGGTCTAGCCTCCTACGAGCAGTACTTC. The chain has TRBV5-1 and TRBJ2-7, with D possibly TRBD2 on 5 matching bases. Germline values: CDR1 SGHRS, CDR2 YFSETQ. The V gene lost 8 bases and the J gene lost 0 bases, with 12 bases spanning the gap. The CDR3 extends over 13 amino acids. Full variable domain (remainder filled in from reference TRBV5-1 and TRBJ2-7): KAGVTQTPRYLIKTRGQQVTLSCSPISGHRSVSWYQQTPGQGLQFLFEYFSETQRNKGNFPGRFSGRQFSNSRSEMNVSTLELGDSALYLCASTGLASYEQYFGPGTRLTVT.

The genes are TRBV30 and TRBJ1-2; a possible D gene is TRBD1 (5 bases). Trimming took off 2 bases at V and 8 bases at J, with 12 bases between the two ends. The CDR3 is 12 amino acids. Germline CDR1 is GTSNPN and CDR2 is SVGIG (reference sequence). CDR3 region: CAWSTQGEGYTF. Here the CDR3 DNA reads TGTGCCTGGAGTACCCAGGGCGAGGGCTACACCTTC.

This chain joins TRBV7-2 and TRBJ2-1; unclear D gene. Trimming took 5 bases from V and 8 from J, leaving 16 bases between them. The CDR3 has 14 amino acids. Germline V CDR1 and CDR2: SGHTA, FQGNSA. The DNA for the CDR3 is TGTGCCAGCAGCCCGAGCGCGTGGTTGGATGAGCAGTTCTTC. Protein: CASSPSAWLDEQFF.

This clone was picked up a small number of times. The rearrangement joins TRBV28 to TRBJ1-6; 11 positions match TRBD1. V was clipped by 4 bases and J by 10 bases; unmatched bases: 3. Per germline, CDR1 MDHEN and CDR2 SYDVKM. This CDR3 spans 14 amino acids. CDR3 DNA: TGTGCCAGCAGTTGGACAGGGGGCGTCTCACCCCTCCACTTT. Amino acid sequence: CASSWTGGVSPLHF.

The J gene is TRBJ1-5, the V gene TRBV19; D is perhaps TRBD1 (5 bases). Germline CDR1 is LNHDA and CDR2 is SQIVND (reference sequence). The CDR3 loop spans 14 amino acids. Between the trimmed V and J ends, which lost 6 bases and 0 bases, there was a span of 9 bases. The CDR3 DNA is TGTGCCAGTAGCATGGGGGGTAGCAATCAGCCCCAGCATTTT. It codes for CASSMGGSNQPQHF.

V gene TRBV5-5 combines with J gene TRBJ2-3; D possibly corresponds to TRBD2 (5 bases). The ends were cut back, 2 bases at V and 2 bases at J, with 9 bases in the middle. CDR1 and CDR2 from the germline V gene are SGHKS and YYEKEE (reference sequence). The CDR3 runs to 14 residues. The CDR3 loop is CASSFSAPTDTQYF. The CDR3 DNA reads as TGTGCCAGCAGCTTTAGCGCTCCCACAGATACGCAGTATTTT.

The CDR3 region is CASRGVGMNTEAFF. The CDR3, as DNA: TGTGCCAGCAGGGGGGTGGGCATGAACACTGAAGCTTTCTTT. The gene calls are TRBV25-1 and TRBJ1-1; TRBD1 is a possible D gene (5 bases). CDR3 size: 14 residues. CDR1 is MGHDK, CDR2 SYGVNS, per germline. Trimming shortened V by 6 bases and J by 0 bases, and 11 bases separated the two germline ends.

The chain joins TRBV30 to TRBJ2-1, with D perhaps matching TRBD2 (6 bases). This CDR3 spans 15 amino acids. Germline V gene lookup returns CDR1 GTSNPN and CDR2 SVGIG (reference sequence). V lost 0 bases to trimming and J lost 5 bases, with 14 bases between them. Here the CDR3 reads CAWSVGQEGHNEQFF. The CDR3 region has the DNA TGTGCCTGGAGTGTGGGGCAGGAGGGGCACAATGAGCAGTTCTTC.

Points on this clone: At the DNA level, this CDR3 is encoded by other sequences in the same sample as well. The chain recombines TRBV28 with TRBJ2-2, with 10 bases lining up with TRBD1. There are 15 residues in the CDR3. Germline lookup yields CDR1 MDHEN and CDR2 SYDVKM. The ends lost 5 bases at V and 3 bases at J; junction bases unmatched: 3. The CDR3 sequence is CASSRGTGDTGELFF. CDR3 nucleotides: TGTGCCAGCAGTCGGGGGACAGGGGACACCGGGGAGCTGTTTTTT.

The chain has TRBV6-6 and TRBJ2-7; TRBD2 is a possible D gene (5 bases). Germline loops: CDR1 MNHNY, CDR2 SVGAGI (reference sequence). V lost 6 bases and J lost 4, with 13 bases in between. The CDR3 covers 13 residues. The CDR3 sequence is CASSKADLYEQYF. CDR3 DNA: TGTGCCAGCAGCAAAGCGGACCTATACGAGCAGTACTTC.

The chain uses TRBV4-1 and TRBJ2-1; TRBD2 matches 7 bases. The V gene end was trimmed by 5 bases and the J gene end by 5 bases; junction bases not matched to a gene: 6. Per the germline V gene, CDR1 is MGHRA and CDR2 is YSYEKL. There are 14 residues in the CDR3. The CDR3 reads CASSWTRGNNEQFF. The CDR3 coding sequence is TGCGCCAGCAGCTGGACTAGAGGGAACAATGAGCAGTTCTTC.

The V gene is TRBV21-1, the J gene TRBJ1-4. TRBV21-1 is a pseudogene locus. This CDR3 is built from 14 residues. In nucleotides, the CDR3 is TGTGCCAGCAGCAGCTCCGCGGGCGATGAAAAACTGTTTTTT. Amino acid sequence: CASSSSAGDEKLFF.

The chain uses TRBV28 and TRBJ1-5; no firm D call. CDR1 and CDR2 (germline): MDHEN, SYDVKM. The CDR3 spans 14 residues. With 5 bases removed from V and 2 bases from J, the gap between germline ends came to 10 bases. CDR3 bases: TGTGCCAGCAGTGACCCAGGACGCAATCAGCCCCAGCATTTT. Amino acids: CASSDPGRNQPQHF.

This clone was found once. The J gene is TRBJ2-2, the V gene TRBV7-8, with 9 bases lining up with TRBD2. V lost 0 bases and J lost 5; bases outside the gene matches: 7. There are 17 residues in the CDR3. Germline CDR1 is SGHVS and CDR2 is FQNEAQ. CDR3 residues: CASSLASGRSETGELFF. CDR3 nucleotides: TGTGCCAGCAGCTTAGCCAGCGGGAGGTCCGAAACCGGGGAGCTGTTTTTT.